The 13 T cell receptor beta chains listed next were all sequenced from one sample in a study of blood T cell repertoires in COVID-19. Generated by immunoSEQ multiplex PCR, the TCRdb table keeps only in-frame clones and is missing some. There are 150,000 to 200,000 clones in the sample; about 86% occur only once, and over 2% lies in the top ten. The material sequenced was peripheral blood. These receptor sequences come from a human donor with acute or convalescent COVID-19. The donor label of this sample is uncertain.

The chain is built from TRBV27 and TRBJ1-6; the match to TRBD1 covers 8 bases. Looked up from germline, CDR1 is MNHEY and CDR2 is SMNVEV (reference sequence). The CDR3 sequence is 12 residues long. The junction had 6 bases not matched to a gene; V was cut back by 10 bases and J by 10 bases. The CDR3 coding sequence is TGTGCCACCCGGGACAGGTACTCACCCCTCCACTTT. Translation: CATRDRYSPLHF.

The V and J genes are TRBV30 and TRBJ1-1; TRBD1 aligns across 7 bases. The CDR3 length is 15 residues. The junction had 8 bases not matched to a gene; V was cut back by 0 bases and J by 4 bases. Germline assignment: CDR1 GTSNPN and CDR2 SVGIG (reference sequence). CDR3 residues: CAWSVVTGPGTEAFF. As DNA, the CDR3 is TGTGCCTGGAGTGTAGTGACAGGGCCTGGCACTGAAGCTTTCTTT.

This chain uses TRBV28 with TRBJ1-1; 7 nucleotides match TRBD1. Germline assignment: CDR1 MDHEN and CDR2 SYDVKM. The CDR3 has 14 residues. J was trimmed by 1 base and V by 2 bases; bases with no gene match: 1. The CDR3 is CASSLPGGNTEAFF. CDR3 nucleotides: TGTGCCAGCAGTTTACCAGGGGGGAACACTGAAGCTTTCTTT.

To note about this clone: The junction differs from germline at one of its ends, possibly a read error. This chain connects TRBV5-4 to TRBJ2-7; the D gene is possibly TRBD2 (5 bases). Per germline, CDR1 SGHNT and CDR2 YYREEE (reference sequence). The CDR3 totals 15 residues. The CDR3, as DNA: TGTGCCAGCACCTTGCGAGAGGGCCTTAAGAACGAGCAGTACTTC. Its translation is CASTLREGLKNEQYF.

The chain is built from TRBV19 and TRBJ2-3, with 10 nucleotides matching TRBD1. This CDR3 is built from 15 residues. In germline, CDR1 is LNHDA, CDR2 SQIVND (reference sequence). V was clipped by 7 bases and J by 4 bases; unmatched bases: 8. The CDR3 DNA is TGTGCCAGTAAATGGGGGACAGGGGTTTCAGATACGCAGTATTTT. Its protein is CASKWGTGVSDTQYF.

The chain's CDR3 is CASSSRQGKKYF. In DNA, the CDR3 is TGTGCCAGCAGTTCCAGACAGGGGAAGAAGTACTTC. V gene TRBV28 combines with J gene TRBJ2-7, with 8 bases that match TRBD1. Trimming at V came to 4 bases and at J to 11 bases, leaving 7 bases not matched to a gene. The germline gives CDR1 MDHEN, CDR2 SYDVKM. CDR3 length: 12 amino acids.

The chain carries TRBV7-9 and TRBJ1-2, with TRBD1 as a possible D gene (6 bases). The CDR3 is 12 amino acids. CDR1 SEHNR and CDR2 FQNEAQ come from the germline V gene (reference sequence). Trimming took off 5 bases at V and 8 bases at J, with 12 bases between the two ends. CDR3 amino acids: CASSRAGGGYTF. The CDR3 region has the DNA TGTGCCAGCAGCCGGGCGGGGGGCGGCTACACCTTC.

The chain carries TRBV7-2 and TRBJ1-2; TRBD1 aligns across 9 bases. V shed 2 bases and J 6 bases; nucleotides not matched to a gene: 4. CDR3 length: 14 amino acids. Germline V CDR1 and CDR2: SGHTA, FQGNSA. The DNA for the CDR3 is TGTGCCAGCAGCTTAAAACAGGGGGCGAATGGCTACACCTTC. Its translation is CASSLKQGANGYTF.

V usage is TRBV2 and J usage is TRBJ1-2; D is possibly TRBD1 (5 bases). CDR3 length equals 13 residues. Trimming removed 8 bases at V and 4 bases at J, with 14 bases between. The germline CDR1 and CDR2 sequences are SNHLY and FYNNEI. The CDR3 protein is CASRDSLIYGYTF. CDR3 coding DNA: TGTGCCAGCCGCGACAGCCTCATCTATGGCTACACCTTC.

The chain links TRBV6-1 to TRBJ2-7; weak D call: TRBD2 (5 bases). The CDR3 spans 13 residues. Trimming shortened V by 3 bases and J by 4 bases, and 10 bases separated the two germline ends. Germline V gene sequence: CDR1 MNHNS, CDR2 SASEGT. In DNA form, the CDR3 reads TGTGCCAGCAGTGAGCCGGGGAAGTACGAGCAGTACTTC. It translates to CASSEPGKYEQYF.

This clone was recorded once. V usage is TRBV1 and J usage is TRBJ1-5; TRBD1 is the table's D call and was not checked against the DNA. TRBV1 is shown as a pseudogene. The CDR3 extends over 14 amino acids. The CDR3 DNA is TGCACCAGCAGCCAGTCCGGACTTGACAGGTTCCCTCATTTT. Encoded protein: CTSSQSGLDRFPHF.

This clone was counted once. This sequence joins TRBV5-1 and TRBJ2-5, with 7 bases aligning to TRBD1. CDR1 and CDR2 from the germline V gene are SGHRS and YFSETQ. CDR3 length equals 14 residues. Germline trimming cut 2 bases from V and 2 bases from J; bases unmatched to any gene: 3. CDR3 bases: TGCGCCAGCAGCTTACAGGGGTTGCAAGAGACCCAGTACTTC. Its protein is CASSLQGLQETQYF.

This clone was observed a handful of times. The J gene is TRBJ1-2, the V gene TRBV6-1; 9 nucleotides line up with TRBD1. The germline V gene has CDR1 MNHNS and CDR2 SASEGT. The CDR3 extends over 15 amino acids. With V trimmed by 4 bases and J by 6 bases, 9 bases remained unmatched. The CDR3, as DNA: TGTGCCAGCAGTGCAGCAGGGACAGGGCATGATGGCTACACCTTC. Its translation: CASSAAGTGHDGYTF.